This T cell receptor (beta chain) stems from a study of cytomegalovirus exposure and HLA in healthy donors. The CDR3 length is 13 residues. The V gene's germline CDR1 is SQVTM and CDR2 ANQGSEA. Trimming pared 7 bases from V and 2 bases from J, leaving 14 bases between. Primers for the PCR totalled 60 Vbeta and 13 Jbeta. The assay was immunoSEQ multiplex PCR, and TCRdb's table has in-frame clones only and misses some. The table lists roughly 99,000 clones, around 73% of them singletons. The chain employs TRBV29-1 and TRBJ2-5; the D gene is possibly TRBD2 (5 bases). The specimen was PBMCs. The clonotype comes from a man younger than 40 in good health and CMV-seronegative. Written as DNA, the CDR3 is TGCAGCGGCCGAAGAGGGATGCAAGAGACCCAGTACTTC. Its translation is CSGRRGMQETQYF. The variable domain in full, completed from reference TRBV29-1 and TRBJ2-5, reads SAVISQKPSRDICQRGTSLTIQCQVDSQVTMMFWYRQQPGQSLTLIATANQGSEATYESGFVIDKFPISRPNLTFSTLTVSNMSPEDSSIYLCSGRRGMQETQYFGPGTRLLVL.